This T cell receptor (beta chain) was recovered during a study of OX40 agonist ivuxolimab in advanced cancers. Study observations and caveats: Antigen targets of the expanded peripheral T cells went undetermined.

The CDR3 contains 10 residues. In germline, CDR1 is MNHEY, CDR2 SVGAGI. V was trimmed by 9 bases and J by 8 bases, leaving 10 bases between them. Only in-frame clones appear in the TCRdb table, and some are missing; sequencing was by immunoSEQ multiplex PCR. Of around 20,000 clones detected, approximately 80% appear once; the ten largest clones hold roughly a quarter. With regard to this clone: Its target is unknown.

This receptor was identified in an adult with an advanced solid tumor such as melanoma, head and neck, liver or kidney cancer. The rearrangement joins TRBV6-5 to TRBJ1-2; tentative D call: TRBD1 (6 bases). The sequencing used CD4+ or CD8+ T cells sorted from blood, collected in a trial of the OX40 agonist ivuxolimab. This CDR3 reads CARDRRGYTF. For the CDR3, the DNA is TGTGCCAGAGACAGGAGAGGCTACACCTTC.